Below are 27 T cell receptor beta chains sequenced from a single sample in a study of technical replicates of blood from a few donors. Sequenced by immunoSEQ multiplex PCR; TCRdb stores in-frame clones only, minus some. The repertoire holds around 65,000 clones, 80% to 90% seen once, with 4% to 5% in the top ten. Specimen: PBMCs. The receptors come from a human donor in good health. Some clones in this sample may be carry-over from other donors' samples.

The chain employs TRBV23-1 and TRBJ1-4; tentatively, D is TRBD1 (5 bases). TRBV23-1 is placed among ORFs of uncertain function. The CDR3 consists of 15 residues. V was pared by 3 bases and J by 6 bases, with 14 bases between. CDR3 amino acids: CASSHSGTGDEKLFF. The CDR3 region has the DNA TGCGCCAGCAGTCACTCCGGGACGGGAGATGAAAAACTGTTTTTT.

This clone appeared a few times. The chain uses TRBV6-1 and TRBJ2-2; 9 nucleotides match TRBD1. CDR3 size: 17 residues. Trimming at V came to 2 bases and at J to 1 base, leaving 5 bases not matched to a gene. The germline V gene has CDR1 MNHNS and CDR2 SASEGT. CDR3 sequence (DNA): TGTGCCAGCAGTGAACTGGGACAGGGTTTGAACACCGGGGAGCTGTTTTTT. As protein: CASSELGQGLNTGELFF.

The chain carries TRBV9 and TRBJ2-2; D is ambiguous. Germline V gene lookup returns CDR1 SGDLS and CDR2 YYNGEE. Trimming removed 0 bases at V and 1 base at J, with 4 bases between. The CDR3 covers 14 residues. The CDR3 DNA follows: TGTGCCAGCAGCGTAGCAGGGAACACCGGGGAGCTGTTTTTT. Translation: CASSVAGNTGELFF.

CDR3 bases: TGTGCCAGCTCACACGGCCCGGGGTGGTCAGGGGGCGATCAGCCCCAGCATTTT. This encodes CASSHGPGWSGGDQPQHF. This chain uses TRBV18 with TRBJ1-5; 8 bases match TRBD1. Losses at the gene ends were 4 bases for V and 5 bases for J; bases not matched to a gene: 16. Germline V gene lookup returns CDR1 KGHSH and CDR2 LQKENI. The CDR3 extends over 18 amino acids.

The chain has TRBV2 and TRBJ1-1; TRBD1 might be the D (5 bases). Germline V CDR1 and CDR2: SNHLY, FYNNEI. The CDR3 has 12 residues. Trimming removed 5 bases from V and 4 bases from J, with 8 bases in between. The CDR3 here is CASSRGGTEAFF. CDR3 DNA: TGTGCCAGCAGTCGGGGGGGCACTGAAGCTTTCTTT.

This chain joins TRBV10-1 and TRBJ2-5; no definite D call. The assigned J gene may be wrong: the sequence end matches TRBJ2-7 better. The CDR3 runs to 9 residues. Germline V gene data show CDR1 as WNHNN and CDR2 as SYGVQD (reference sequence). DNA for the CDR3: TGCGCCAGCTCCTACGAGCAGTACTTC. Its translation is CASSYEQYF.

The V and J genes are TRBV16 and TRBJ2-7, with TRBD2 as a possible D gene (5 bases). The germline V gene has CDR1 KGHSY and CDR2 FQNENV. CDR3 length equals 11 residues. V was trimmed by 2 bases and J by 11 bases, leaving 10 bases between them. CDR3 bases: TGTGCCAGCAGCCAAGGATTGAGGGAGTACTTC. Translating gives CASSQGLREYF.

The rearrangement links TRBV18 to TRBJ2-5; maybe TRBD2 (5 bases). With 6 bases removed from V and 5 bases from J, the gap between germline ends came to 13 bases. Germline V gene sequence: CDR1 KGHSH, CDR2 LQKENI. This CDR3 has 13 amino acids. In DNA, the CDR3 is TGTGCCAGCTCGAAAGGGAGCGATGAGACCCAGTACTTC. Its translation is CASSKGSDETQYF.

With regard to this clone: One end of the junction is discordant with germline, which a read error may explain. The chain employs TRBV5-3 and TRBJ1-1; D is perhaps TRBD1 (6 bases). TRBV5-3 is sorted into the ORF group, with uncertain function. The CDR3 runs 14 residues. The CDR3 loop reads CARREDPGQRAITF. CDR3 nucleotides: TGTGCCAGAAGGGAGGATCCGGGACAAAGAGCAATAACCTTT.

The chain recombines TRBV5-6 with TRBJ2-5, with D tentatively TRBD1 (6 bases). Germline-derived CDR1 and CDR2 are SGHDT and YYEEEE. The length of the CDR3 is 13 residues. The V end lost 4 bases, the J end lost 4 bases, and 11 bases lay between the germline ends. In nucleotides, the CDR3 is TGTGCCAGCAGCACCCAGGGGAGAGAGACCCAGTACTTC. This translates into CASSTQGRETQYF.

This chain connects TRBV7-3 to TRBJ2-2; 9 bases line up with TRBD1. The CDR3 is 15 residues long. V lost 9 bases to trimming and J lost 3 bases; unmatched junction nucleotides: 8. Looked up from germline, CDR1 is SGHTA and CDR2 is FQGTGA. This chain's CDR3 is CASKPGQGHTGELFF. The CDR3, as DNA: TGTGCCAGTAAACCGGGACAGGGTCACACCGGGGAGCTGTTTTTT.

This clone was recorded a few times. The chain couples TRBV18 to TRBJ1-6; the D is unclear. CDR1 is KGHSH and CDR2 is LQKENI in the germline V gene. CDR3 length equals 13 residues. Deletions cut 3 bases from V and 8 bases from J, with 8 bases between. The CDR3 reads CASSPDSDSPLHF. The CDR3 DNA reads as TGTGCCAGCTCACCGGACTCGGATTCACCCCTCCACTTT.

The chain carries TRBV4-3 and TRBJ2-1; 7 nucleotides align to TRBD2. This CDR3 is 18 amino acids long. The trim removed 4 bases at V and 1 base at J, leaving 13 bases unmatched. Germline loops: CDR1 LGHNA, CDR2 YSLEER. This CDR3 reads CASSLNFWREGSYNEQFF. DNA of the CDR3: TGCGCCAGCAGCCTCAATTTCTGGAGGGAGGGATCCTACAATGAGCAGTTCTTC.

The J gene is TRBJ1-1, the V gene TRBV4-3; D possibly corresponds to TRBD1 (5 bases). V lost 0 bases, J lost 4 bases, and 9 bases lay in between. Germline V gene data show CDR1 as LGHNA and CDR2 as YSLEER. The CDR3 contains 14 residues. DNA for the CDR3: TGCGCCAGCAGCCAAGATTTCGGGGGCACTGAAGCTTTCTTT. As protein: CASSQDFGGTEAFF.

This clone was seen just once. The chain uses TRBV5-8 and TRBJ2-7; D possibly corresponds to TRBD2 (5 bases). Trimming took 4 bases from V and 1 from J, leaving 18 bases between them. Germline V gene sequence: CDR1 SGHTS, CDR2 YDEGEE. CDR3 length: 16 amino acids. The CDR3 region is CASSLKDGLVSYEQYF. Here the CDR3 DNA reads TGTGCCAGCAGCCTTAAAGACGGACTTGTGTCCTACGAGCAGTACTTC.

The chain combines TRBV4-3 with TRBJ2-3; no clear D. This CDR3 has 15 residues. In germline, CDR1 is LGHNA, CDR2 YSLEER. V lost 1 base and J lost 2, with 10 bases in between. For the CDR3, the DNA is TGCGCCAGCAGCCAAGGCCAGCTAGTCACAGATACGCAGTATTTT. As protein: CASSQGQLVTDTQYF.

The table lists this clone with a count of one. The chain joins TRBV4-3 to TRBJ2-7, with 8 bases lining up with TRBD2. Per the germline V gene, CDR1 is LGHNA and CDR2 is YSLEER. This CDR3 is built from 16 residues. The V gene end was trimmed by 1 base and the J gene end by 0 bases; junction bases not matched to a gene: 5. The CDR3 spells CASSQVGRGVSYEQYF. The CDR3 DNA reads TGCGCCAGCAGCCAAGTAGGGCGGGGGGTCTCCTACGAGCAGTACTTC.

The rearrangement uses TRBV19 and TRBJ1-2, with a possible D match to TRBD1 (6 bases). Germline V lookup: CDR1 LNHDA, CDR2 SQIVND (reference sequence). The ends were cut back, 1 base at V and 2 bases at J, with 17 bases in the middle. The CDR3 sequence is 17 residues long. The DNA of the CDR3 is TGTGCCAGTAGTATAGGATACCCGACAGGATGGAACTATGGCTACACCTTC. Protein product: CASSIGYPTGWNYGYTF.

This clone was picked up one time. The chain recombines TRBV5-1 with TRBJ2-2; the D gene is possibly TRBD2 (5 bases). Trimming cost V 4 bases and J 3 bases, with 10 bases left between them. The CDR3 is 14 amino acids. CDR1 and CDR2 from the germline V gene are SGHRS and YFSETQ. The CDR3 coding sequence is TGCGCCAGCAGCCCGGGGTATGACACCGGGGAGCTGTTTTTT. Encoded protein: CASSPGYDTGELFF.

The V gene is TRBV6-6, the J gene TRBJ1-3, with D tentatively TRBD1 (5 bases). The V and J ends lost 4 bases and 4 bases respectively, with 14 bases between them. There are 15 residues in the CDR3. The germline CDR1 and CDR2 sequences are MNHNY and SVGAGI (reference sequence). CDR3 sequence (DNA): TGTGCCAGCAGTTCCCAGGGCGTCCCCGGAAACACCATATATTTT. Translation: CASSSQGVPGNTIYF.

The rearrangement joins TRBV5-6 to TRBJ2-1; 15 bases align to TRBD2. Germline V lookup: CDR1 SGHDT, CDR2 YYEEEE. The CDR3 contains 17 residues. The ends lost 0 bases at V and 9 bases at J; junction bases unmatched: 7. The CDR3 region has the DNA TGTGCCAGCAGCTTGGCCAGGACTAGCGGGAGGGCCGGTGAGCAGTTCTTC. Protein: CASSLARTSGRAGEQFF. The complete variable domain, with remaining parts taken from reference TRBV5-6 and TRBJ2-1, reads DAGVTQSPTHLIKTRGQQVTLRCSPKSGHDTVSWYQQALGQGPQFIFQYYEEEERQRGNFPDRFSGHQFPNYSSELNVNALLLGDSALYLCASSLARTSGRAGEQFFGPGTRLTVL.

The V and J genes are TRBV6-4 and TRBJ1-5; D is undetermined. Trimming cost V 8 bases and J 6 bases, with 8 bases left between them. This CDR3 region has 11 residues. CDR1 MRHNA and CDR2 SNTAGT come from the germline V gene. For the CDR3, the DNA is TGTGCCAGCGGTAGCCCTCAGCCCCAGCATTTT. This gives the protein CASGSPQPQHF.

The CDR3 region has the DNA TGTGCCAGCAGCTTAGGGCAGGGGTTCGATACGCAGTATTTT. Protein: CASSLGQGFDTQYF. This rearrangement joins TRBV11-2 to TRBJ2-3, with D tentatively TRBD1 (6 bases). The CDR3 runs to 14 residues. The germline gives CDR1 SGHAT, CDR2 FQNNGV. Trimming took 1 base from V and 6 from J, leaving 11 bases between them.

V and J are TRBV5-1 and TRBJ2-7; possibly TRBD1 for D (6 bases). The CDR3 consists of 14 residues. CDR1 SGHRS and CDR2 YFSETQ come from the germline V gene. Trimming left V 4 bases short and J 0 bases short, with 11 bases between. This CDR3 reads CASSVMDSSYEQYF. CDR3 nucleotides: TGCGCCAGCAGCGTGATGGACAGCTCCTACGAGCAGTACTTC.

The CDR3 loop reads CASSDPNRGRSYNEQFF. Here the CDR3 DNA reads TGTGCCAGCAGCGACCCTAACAGGGGACGATCCTACAATGAGCAGTTCTTC. The chain has TRBV7-6 and TRBJ2-1; 7 bases match TRBD1. Losses at the gene ends were 5 bases for V and 1 base for J; bases not matched to a gene: 11. Germline values: CDR1 SGHVS, CDR2 FNYEAQ. This CDR3 comprises 17 residues.

This clone was recorded once. The chain couples TRBV2 to TRBJ1-6; D unresolved. From germline, CDR1 is SNHLY and CDR2 FYNNEI. The CDR3 is made up of 15 amino acids. The V gene lost 7 bases and the J gene lost 8 bases, with 18 bases spanning the gap. The CDR3 nucleotides are TGTGCCAGCACCGAAAGGCCAGGCCGGTATTCACCCCTCCACTTT. It codes for CASTERPGRYSPLHF.

V usage is TRBV27 and J usage is TRBJ2-7; the D gene is possibly TRBD1 (6 bases). Looked up from germline, CDR1 is MNHEY and CDR2 is SMNVEV (reference sequence). V was shortened by 6 bases and J by 0 bases, with 15 bases between the two germline ends. The CDR3 runs to 15 residues. CDR3 sequence reads: CASRRQADSSYEQYF. The CDR3 DNA follows: TGTGCCAGCAGGCGACAGGCGGATAGCTCCTACGAGCAGTACTTC.